This entry lists 24 T cell receptor beta chains sequenced from one sample in a study of shared clonotypes between healthy human individuals. Measured with immunoSEQ multiplex PCR; TCRdb has only the in-frame clones, and not every one. The sample holds about 2.4 million clones, more than 85% seen once. Material for sequencing was naive CD4+ T cells from PBMCs. Described subset: CD45RA+ positively selected. These receptors originate from a man aged 18 to 30 in good health. Some clones in this sample may be carry-over from other donors' samples.

The V and J genes are TRBV19 and TRBJ1-2; 12 positions match TRBD1. Germline V gene data show CDR1 as LNHDA and CDR2 as SQIVND (reference sequence). This CDR3 spans 12 amino acids. After removal of 11 bases from V and 13 bases from J, the junction contained 11 bases not matched to a gene. CDR3 DNA: TGTGCCGCCTATCCGGGACAGGGGGCTCCCACCTTC. This gives the protein CAAYPGQGAPTF.

The J gene is TRBJ2-1, the V gene TRBV30, with D possibly TRBD1 on 5 matching bases. Germline V lookup: CDR1 GTSNPN, CDR2 SVGIG (reference sequence). Trimming cost V 0 bases and J 9 bases, with 18 bases left between them. The CDR3 sequence is 15 residues long. CDR3 loop: CAWSVRQGGKGEQFF. The CDR3 DNA sequence: TGTGCCTGGAGTGTCCGGCAGGGCGGTAAAGGTGAGCAGTTCTTC.

V is TRBV19 and J is TRBJ1-5; the D gene is possibly TRBD1 (5 bases). Germline V CDR1 and CDR2: LNHDA, SQIVND (reference sequence). V dropped 3 bases and J dropped 7 bases, with 10 bases sitting between them. CDR3 size: 13 residues. CDR3 DNA sequence: TGTGCCAGTAGTATCGCCCGGGACCAGCCCCAGCATTTT. As protein: CASSIARDQPQHF.

The chain couples TRBV12-2 to TRBJ2-2; the table's D call of TRBD2 was not tested on the DNA. TRBV12-2 is a pseudogene segment. There are 16 residues in the CDR3. Here the CDR3 reads CASRFKLGRFRGELFF. The CDR3 DNA reads TGTGCAAGTCGCTTCAAACTAGGGCGGTTCCGAGGGGAGCTGTTTTTT.

The V gene is TRBV27, the J gene TRBJ2-4, with D tentatively TRBD1 or TRBD2 (5 bases each). The CDR3 sequence is 14 residues long. V dropped 6 bases and J dropped 5 bases, with 14 bases sitting between them. Looked up from germline, CDR1 is MNHEY and CDR2 is SMNVEV (reference sequence). CDR3 loop: CASSYRDGQNIQYF. The CDR3, as DNA: TGTGCCAGCAGCTACCGGGACGGCCAAAACATTCAGTACTTC.

The chain joins TRBV2 to TRBJ2-1; tentatively, D is TRBD2 (5 bases). CDR1 SNHLY and CDR2 FYNNEI come from the germline V gene. Trimming took 1 base from V and 1 from J, leaving 8 bases between them. This CDR3 region has 15 residues. The CDR3 reads CASSEGGGSYNEQFF. The CDR3 DNA reads TGTGCCAGCAGTGAAGGTGGCGGGTCCTACAATGAGCAGTTCTTC.

The gene calls are TRBV6-5 and TRBJ2-1; D remains unclear. The CDR3 is made up of 12 amino acids. V was cut by 1 base and J by 5 bases, with 3 bases left in between. Germline loops: CDR1 MNHEY, CDR2 SVGAGI. The CDR3 sequence is CASSYWDNEQFF. The CDR3 DNA follows: TGTGCCAGCAGTTACTGGGACAATGAGCAGTTCTTC.

The chain carries TRBV7-2 and TRBJ2-7, with 10 bases aligning to TRBD1. Germline lookup yields CDR1 SGHTA and CDR2 FQGNSA. CDR3 length: 15 amino acids. The junction had 7 bases not matched to a gene; V was cut back by 5 bases and J by 3 bases. The DNA for the CDR3 is TGTGCCAGCAGCCCCTCGGGACAGGGGATCTACGAGCAGTACTTC. Protein product: CASSPSGQGIYEQYF.

The chain links TRBV7-2 to TRBJ2-2; D perhaps matches TRBD1 (6 bases). The CDR3 has 15 amino acids. The germline CDR1 and CDR2 sequences are SGHTA and FQGNSA. V was clipped by 5 bases and J by 7 bases, with 17 bases between them. The CDR3 coding sequence is TGTGCCAGCAGCCCCCGTGGGGGCTTAGGCGGGGAGCTGTTTTTT. This codes for CASSPRGGLGGELFF.

This chain uses TRBV28 with TRBJ2-6, with D possibly being TRBD2 (6 bases). V lost 6 bases to trimming and J lost 4 bases, with 10 bases between them. The CDR3 is 14 residues long. Germline values: CDR1 MDHEN, CDR2 SYDVKM. CDR3 in DNA: TGTGCCAGCAGACCCGGGGGAGGGGCCAACGTCCTGACTTTC. It translates to CASRPGGGANVLTF. Drawing the rest from reference TRBV28 and TRBJ2-6, the complete variable domain is DVKVTQSSRYLVKRTGEKVFLECVQDMDHENMFWYRQDPGLGLRLIYFSYDVKMKEKGDIPEGYSVSREKKERFSLILESASTNQTSMYLCASRPGGGANVLTFGAGSRLTVL.

This clone was counted a single time. Additional DNA sequences in this sample encode the identical CDR3. V and J are TRBV30 and TRBJ2-3; no clear D. CDR3 length: 11 residues. Germline V CDR1 and CDR2: GTSNPN, SVGIG (reference sequence). V was trimmed by 4 bases and J by 4 bases, leaving 6 bases between them. The CDR3 spells CAWTRADTQYF. In DNA, the CDR3 is TGTGCCTGGACCAGAGCAGATACGCAGTATTTT.

J is TRBJ1-1 and V is TRBV6-1; tentatively, D is TRBD1 (6 bases). The V and J ends lost 7 bases and 6 bases respectively, with 12 bases between them. Germline V gives CDR1 MNHNS, CDR2 SASEGT. CDR3 length: 12 amino acids. This CDR3 reads CASIGGGSEAFF. The CDR3 nucleotides read TGTGCCAGCATTGGAGGGGGTTCTGAAGCTTTCTTT.

This clone was counted once. CDR3 amino acids: CASSYLKDREQFF. DNA for the CDR3: TGTGCCAGCAGTTACTTGAAGGACCGGGAGCAGTTCTTC. This chain connects TRBV6-5 to TRBJ2-1, with D hard to call. With 1 base removed from V and 10 bases from J, the gap between germline ends came to 11 bases. Germline assignment: CDR1 MNHEY and CDR2 SVGAGI. CDR3 length: 13 amino acids.

The rearrangement links TRBV29-1 to TRBJ2-5, with D perhaps assigned TRBD1 or TRBD2 (6 bases each). Germline CDR1 and CDR2: SQVTM and ANQGSEA. Trimming removed 2 bases from V and 6 bases from J, with 16 bases in between. This CDR3 region has 14 residues. The CDR3 bases are TGCAGCGTTGAAAGGGGGGCAACCCGGAAGACCCAGTACTTC. Its protein product is CSVERGATRKTQYF.

The genes are TRBV7-6 and TRBJ2-7; TRBD1 agrees at 7 bases. Germline V gene lookup returns CDR1 SGHVS and CDR2 FNYEAQ. The CDR3 has 15 amino acids. The junction had 7 bases not matched to a gene; V was cut back by 5 bases and J by 0 bases. The CDR3 loop reads CASSPLGQSSYEQYF. The CDR3 DNA is TGTGCCAGCAGCCCCCTGGGACAGTCCTCCTACGAGCAGTACTTC.

The chain recombines TRBV6-6 with TRBJ2-1, with a weak D call TRBD1 (6 bases). The CDR3 is 12 amino acids. The V end lost 4 bases, the J end lost 6 bases, and 7 bases lay between the germline ends. Looked up from germline, CDR1 is MNHNY and CDR2 is SVGAGI (reference sequence). The CDR3 DNA sequence: TGTGCCAGCAGTTCGACAGGCAATGAGCAGTTCTTC. This encodes CASSSTGNEQFF.

The chain uses TRBV11-2 and TRBJ2-1; D is ambiguous. Germline V CDR1 and CDR2: SGHAT, FQNNGV. This CDR3 is 14 amino acids long. The V end was cut by 7 bases, the J end by 4 bases, with 14 bases between. The CDR3 protein is CASTLLVGYNEQFF. CDR3 nucleotides: TGTGCCAGCACCCTTTTGGTGGGTTACAATGAGCAGTTCTTC.

The chain uses TRBV14 and TRBJ2-7, with TRBD1 matching over 8 bases. Germline V CDR1 and CDR2: SGHDN, FVKESK. There are 17 residues in the CDR3. V lost 4 bases, J lost 3 bases, and 14 bases stayed unmatched. The CDR3 sequence: CASSLHRGQAPLYEQYF. CDR3 sequence (DNA): TGTGCCAGCAGCCTACACCGGGGACAGGCTCCCCTCTACGAGCAGTACTTC.

The chain links TRBV9 to TRBJ2-7, with 9 bases identical to TRBD2. The V gene end was trimmed by 3 bases and the J gene end by 5 bases; junction bases not matched to a gene: 12. This CDR3 contains 16 residues. The germline V gene has CDR1 SGDLS and CDR2 YYNGEE. CDR3 in amino acids: CASSETAAGGLNEQYF. Written as DNA, the CDR3 is TGTGCCAGCAGCGAGACCGCGGCGGGAGGGCTGAACGAGCAGTACTTC. The variable domain in full, completed from reference TRBV9 and TRBJ2-7, reads DSGVTQTPKHLITATGQRVTLRCSPRSGDLSVYWYQQSLDQGLQFLIQYYNGEERAKGNILERFSAQQFPDLHSELNLSSLELGDSALYFCASSETAAGGLNEQYFGPGTRLTVT.

The count of this clone is one. J is TRBJ1-2 and V is TRBV6-1, with D maybe TRBD1 (6 bases). V lost 3 bases, J lost 8 bases, and 10 bases lay in between. The CDR3 is made up of 12 amino acids. Germline loops: CDR1 MNHNS, CDR2 SASEGT. The CDR3 bases are TGTGCCAGCAGTGAGGACAGTCACGGCTACACCTTC. It codes for CASSEDSHGYTF.

The chain combines TRBV15 with TRBJ2-2; D unresolved. Germline loops: CDR1 LNHNV, CDR2 YYDKDF (reference sequence). The V and J ends lost 1 base and 5 bases respectively, with 14 bases between them. CDR3 length: 16 residues. CDR3 residues: CATSRVLVRSTGELFF. DNA for the CDR3: TGTGCCACCAGCAGAGTTCTAGTTAGGTCGACCGGGGAGCTGTTTTTT.

This chain links TRBV11-2 with TRBJ1-2; D not resolved. This CDR3 spans 18 amino acids. With 4 bases removed from V and 0 bases from J, the gap between germline ends came to 21 bases. Germline CDR1 and CDR2: SGHAT and FQNNGV. CDR3 sequence (DNA): TGTGCCAGCAGCTCTTTTTCCGGGTCCGGAATAACTAACTATGGCTACACCTTC. It specifies CASSSFSGSGITNYGYTF.

J is TRBJ2-6 and V is TRBV15; D unresolved. Germline loops: CDR1 LNHNV, CDR2 YYDKDF (reference sequence). The V end was cut by 3 bases, the J end by 2 bases, with 8 bases between. This CDR3 comprises 15 residues. The CDR3 region is CATSSGRAGANVLTF. The CDR3 DNA reads as TGTGCCACCAGCAGTGGTAGGGCTGGGGCCAACGTCCTGACTTTC.

The chain combines TRBV10-3 with TRBJ2-1; maybe TRBD2 (5 bases). V gave up 6 bases and J gave up 3 bases, with 15 bases separating them. CDR1 and CDR2 from the germline V gene are ENHRY and SYGVKD. This CDR3 is built from 15 residues. CDR3 residues: CAISKAGLNYNEQFF. As DNA, the CDR3 is TGTGCCATCAGCAAAGCTGGACTCAACTACAATGAGCAGTTCTTC.